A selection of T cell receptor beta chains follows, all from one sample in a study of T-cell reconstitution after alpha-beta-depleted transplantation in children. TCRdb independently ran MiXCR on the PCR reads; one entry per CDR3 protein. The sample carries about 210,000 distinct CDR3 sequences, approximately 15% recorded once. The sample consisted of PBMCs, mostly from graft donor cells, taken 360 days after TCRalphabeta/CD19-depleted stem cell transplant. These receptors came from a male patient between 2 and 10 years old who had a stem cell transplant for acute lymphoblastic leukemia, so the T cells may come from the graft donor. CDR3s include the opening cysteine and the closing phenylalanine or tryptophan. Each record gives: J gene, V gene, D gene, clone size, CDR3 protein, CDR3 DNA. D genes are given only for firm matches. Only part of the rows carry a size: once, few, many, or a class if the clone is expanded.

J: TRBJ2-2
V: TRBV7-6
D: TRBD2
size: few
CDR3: CASSRTIAGGNTGELFF
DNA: TGTGCCAGCAGCCGAACGATAGCGGGGGGGAACACCGGGGAGCTGTTTTTT

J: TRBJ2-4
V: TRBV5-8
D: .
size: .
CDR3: CASSPGRRGRNIQYF
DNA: TGTGCCAGCAGCCCCGGACGGAGGGGCAGAAACATTCAGTACTTC

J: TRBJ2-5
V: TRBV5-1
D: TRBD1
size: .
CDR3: CASSFDREGETQYF
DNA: TGCGCCAGCAGCTTCGACAGGGAAGGAGAGACCCAGTACTTC

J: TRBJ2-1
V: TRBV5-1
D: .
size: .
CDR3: CASSLLGGSYNEQFF
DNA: TGCGCCAGCAGCTTGCTGGGGGGCTCCTACAATGAGCAGTTCTTC

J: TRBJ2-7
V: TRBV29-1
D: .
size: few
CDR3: CSAETGATYEQYF
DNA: TGCAGCGCCGAGACGGGGGCCACCTACGAGCAGTACTTC

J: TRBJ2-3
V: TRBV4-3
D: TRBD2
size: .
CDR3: CASSGLAGGFDTQYF
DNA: TGCGCCAGCAGCGGACTAGCGGGGGGGTTTGATACGCAGTATTTT

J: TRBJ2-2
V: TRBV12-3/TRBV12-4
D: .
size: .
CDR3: CASSSSGQGVTGELFF
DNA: TGTGCCAGCAGTTCCAGCGGGCAGGGGGTAACCGGGGAGCTGTTTTTT

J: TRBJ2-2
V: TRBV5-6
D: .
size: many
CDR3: CASSEDFVAGELFF
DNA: TGTGCCAGCAGTGAAGATTTCGTAGCCGGGGAGCTGTTTTTT

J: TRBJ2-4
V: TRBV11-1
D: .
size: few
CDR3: CASSSEGRAGLAKNIQYF
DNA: TGTGCCAGCAGCTCAGAAGGTCGGGCAGGCTTAGCCAAAAACATTCAGTACTTC

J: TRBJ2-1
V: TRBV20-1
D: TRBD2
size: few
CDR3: CSASPTSGRAYNEQFF
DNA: TGCAGTGCTAGTCCTACTAGCGGGAGGGCTTACAATGAGCAGTTCTTC

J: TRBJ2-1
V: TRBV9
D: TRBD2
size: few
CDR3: CARLAGGVLDLEQFF
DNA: TGTGCCAGACTAGCGGGGGGGGTTTTGGATCTTGAGCAGTTCTTC

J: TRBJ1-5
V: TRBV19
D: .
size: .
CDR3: CASRQGNQPQHF
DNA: TGTGCCAGTAGGCAGGGTAATCAGCCCCAGCATTTT

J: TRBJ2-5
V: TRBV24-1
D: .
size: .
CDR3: CATSDFRGEWETQYF
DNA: TGTGCCACCAGTGATTTCCGTGGAGAATGGGAGACCCAGTACTTC

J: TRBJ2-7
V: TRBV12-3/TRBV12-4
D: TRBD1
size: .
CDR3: CASSWGQGEYEQYF
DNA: TGTGCCAGCAGCTGGGGACAGGGGGAGTACGAGCAGTACTTC

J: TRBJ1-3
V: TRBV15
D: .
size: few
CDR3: CATSSEPGNTIYF
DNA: TGTGCCACCAGCAGTGAGCCTGGAAACACCATATATTTT

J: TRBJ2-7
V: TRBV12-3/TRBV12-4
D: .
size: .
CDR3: CASRLLARPYEQYF
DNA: TGTGCCAGCAGACTTCTAGCCCGCCCCTACGAGCAGTACTTC

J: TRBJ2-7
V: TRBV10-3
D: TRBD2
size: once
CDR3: CAISEGGGVSYEQYF
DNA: TGTGCCATCAGTGAGGGTGGGGGGGTCTCCTACGAGCAGTACTTC

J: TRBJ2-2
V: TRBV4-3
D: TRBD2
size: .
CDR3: CASSQESPLAGVAGELFF
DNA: TGCGCCAGCAGCCAAGAGTCCCCACTAGCGGGAGTAGCCGGGGAGCTGTTTTTT

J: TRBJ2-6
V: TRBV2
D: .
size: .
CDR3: CASMGDPSGANVLTF
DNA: TGTGCCAGCATGGGGGACCCCTCTGGGGCCAACGTCCTGACTTTC

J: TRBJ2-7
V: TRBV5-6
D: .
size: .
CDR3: CASSIAASEQYF
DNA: TGTGCCAGCAGCATCGCGGCGTCGGAGCAGTACTTC

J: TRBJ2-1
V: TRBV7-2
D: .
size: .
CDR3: CASSLKGKGGNEQFF
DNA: TGTGCCAGCAGCTTAAAGGGAAAAGGAGGCAATGAGCAGTTCTTC

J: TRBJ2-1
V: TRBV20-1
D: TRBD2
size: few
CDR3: CSARAIGLAGNEQFF
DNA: TGCAGTGCTAGAGCCATCGGACTAGCGGGGAATGAGCAGTTCTTC

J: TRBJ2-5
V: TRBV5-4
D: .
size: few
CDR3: CASSFRTEQETQYF
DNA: TGTGCCAGCAGCTTCCGGACAGAGCAAGAGACCCAGTACTTC

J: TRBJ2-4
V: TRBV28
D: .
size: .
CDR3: CASSRTGSGYF
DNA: TGTGCCAGCAGTAGGACCGGGAGTGGGTACTTC

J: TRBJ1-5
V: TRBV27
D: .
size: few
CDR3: CASSPLAFNQPQHF
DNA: TGTGCCAGCAGTCCGCTAGCATTCAATCAGCCCCAGCATTTT

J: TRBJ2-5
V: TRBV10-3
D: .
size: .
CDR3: CAISGGPETQYF
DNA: TGTGCCATCAGTGGGGGGCCAGAGACCCAGTACTTC

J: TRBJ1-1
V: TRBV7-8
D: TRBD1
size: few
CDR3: CASSLAVLTGGSTEAFF
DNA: TGTGCCAGCAGCTTAGCTGTACTCACAGGGGGCAGCACTGAAGCTTTCTTT

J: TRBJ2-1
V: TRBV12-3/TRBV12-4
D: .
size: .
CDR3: CASSLGGPSNNEQFF
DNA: TGTGCCAGCAGTTTGGGGGGCCCCTCTAACAATGAGCAGTTCTTC

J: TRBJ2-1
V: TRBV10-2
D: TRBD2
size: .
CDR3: CASTSGGAFEQFF
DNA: TGCGCCAGTACTAGCGGGGGGGCCTTTGAGCAGTTCTTC

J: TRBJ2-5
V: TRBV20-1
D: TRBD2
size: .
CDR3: CSARVSTTSDETQYF
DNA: TGCAGTGCTAGAGTCTCGACGACTAGCGATGAGACCCAGTACTTC

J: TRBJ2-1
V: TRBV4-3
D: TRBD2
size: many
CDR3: CASSLGRSGTSGRFYNEQFF
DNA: TGCGCCAGCAGCCTAGGAAGGTCCGGGACTAGCGGGCGCTTTTACAATGAGCAGTTCTTC

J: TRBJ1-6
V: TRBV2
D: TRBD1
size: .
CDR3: CASRWGGQGYSYNSPLHF
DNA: TGTGCCAGCAGATGGGGTGGACAGGGGTACTCCTATAATTCACCCCTCCACTTT

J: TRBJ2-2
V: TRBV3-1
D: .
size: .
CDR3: CASSHRALSTGELFF
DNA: TGTGCCAGCAGCCACAGGGCCCTTAGCACCGGGGAGCTGTTTTTT

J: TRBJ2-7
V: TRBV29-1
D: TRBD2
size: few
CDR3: CSVEGSWGTNSYEQYF
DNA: TGCAGCGTTGAAGGGAGTTGGGGGACTAACTCCTACGAGCAGTACTTC

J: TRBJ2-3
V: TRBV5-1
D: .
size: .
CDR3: CASSFKTGADTQYF
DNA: TGCGCCAGCAGCTTTAAAACGGGCGCAGATACGCAGTATTTT